The 29 T cell receptor beta chains given below trace back to one sample, sequenced in a study of shared clonotypes between healthy human individuals. TCRdb's table, derived via immunoSEQ multiplex PCR, lists solely in-frame clones and lacks some. This table holds millions of clones, about 92% found once. The sequenced sample was naive CD4+ T cells from PBMCs. Subset: CD45RA+ positively selected. Receptors were obtained from a man aged 18 to 35 in good health. Some clones in this sample may be carry-over from other donors' samples.

The J gene is TRBJ2-7, the V gene TRBV2; unclear D gene. Germline loops: CDR1 SNHLY, CDR2 FYNNEI. With 7 bases removed from V and 0 bases from J, the gap between germline ends came to 7 bases. This CDR3 comprises 12 residues. This CDR3 reads CASTFGSYEQYF. In DNA, the CDR3 is TGTGCCAGCACCTTCGGCTCCTACGAGCAGTACTTC.

The V call is TRBV2, the J call TRBJ2-2, with 8 bases identical to TRBD2. The CDR3 extends over 14 amino acids. J lost 3 bases, V lost 11 bases, and 8 bases had no gene match. CDR1 SNHLY and CDR2 FYNNEI come from the germline V gene. The CDR3 bases are TGTGCCGGCGCCGGGACTAGGGACACCGGGGAGCTGTTTTTT. Translating it yields CAGAGTRDTGELFF.

This clone was seen a single time. V gene TRBV5-8 combines with J gene TRBJ2-1; 7 bases match TRBD1. Trimming at V came to 4 bases and at J to 2 bases, leaving 6 bases not matched to a gene. The germline gives CDR1 SGHTS, CDR2 YDEGEE. CDR3 length: 15 amino acids. This chain's CDR3 is CASSNQGVPYNEQFF. CDR3 coding DNA: TGTGCCAGCAGCAACCAGGGGGTGCCCTACAATGAGCAGTTCTTC.

The V gene is TRBV15, the J gene TRBJ2-5; D is tentatively TRBD1 or TRBD2 (5 bases each). V lost 0 bases and J lost 5, with 13 bases in between. Germline CDR1 and CDR2: LNHNV and YYDKDF (reference sequence). The CDR3 contains 15 residues. The CDR3 reads CATSRDGGGVETQYF. CDR3 DNA: TGTGCCACCAGCAGAGATGGGGGTGGGGTTGAGACCCAGTACTTC.

This clone was observed once. The chain combines TRBV4-1 with TRBJ2-7; 10 bases line up with TRBD2. Losses at the gene ends were 2 bases for V and 3 bases for J; bases not matched to a gene: 10. Germline CDR1 is MGHRA and CDR2 is YSYEKL. CDR3 length equals 17 residues. The CDR3 protein is CASSQPTSGRAVYEQYF. The CDR3 nucleotides read TGCGCCAGCAGCCAACCTACGAGCGGGAGGGCCGTCTACGAGCAGTACTTC.

This clone was observed a single time. Other DNA sequences from this sample encode an identical CDR3 as well. The rearrangement links TRBV29-1 to TRBJ2-1; 7 bases line up with TRBD2. Germline assignment: CDR1 SQVTM and CDR2 ANQGSEA. CDR3 length: 16 amino acids. V gave up 0 bases and J gave up 0 bases; unmatched junction bases: 5. CDR3 coding DNA: TGCAGCGTTGAAGAGGGACGCGGGAGCTCCTACAATGAGCAGTTCTTC. Translated, it gives CSVEEGRGSSYNEQFF.

This clone was observed once. The chain uses TRBV5-4 and TRBJ1-2, with 7 bases aligning to TRBD1. The germline gives CDR1 SGHNT, CDR2 YYREEE (reference sequence). The V segment lost 5 bases and the J segment 6 bases; nucleotides outside the gene matches: 10. This CDR3 has 14 amino acids. CDR3 amino acids: CASRKTGTVDGYTF. Written as DNA, the CDR3 is TGTGCCAGCAGGAAGACAGGGACAGTCGATGGCTACACCTTC.

The V and J genes are TRBV29-1 and TRBJ1-1; D is undetermined. CDR1 and CDR2 from the germline V gene are SQVTM and ANQGSEA. The CDR3 runs 13 residues. V was shortened by 4 bases and J by 0 bases, with 9 bases between the two germline ends. The CDR3 region is CSVAGNMNTEAFF. CDR3 DNA sequence: TGCAGCGTTGCGGGAAACATGAACACTGAAGCTTTCTTT.

This clone was detected once. This chain uses TRBV7-3 with TRBJ2-7; 7 nucleotides line up with TRBD1. The J segment lost 1 base and the V segment lost 1 base, leaving 13 bases of the junction unmatched. The germline V gene encodes CDR1 SGHTA and CDR2 FQGTGA. The CDR3 consists of 18 residues. The CDR3 nucleotides are TGTGCCAGCAGCTTAAATACTTGGGGGACAGCGGAATCCTACGAGCAGTACTTC. Amino acids: CASSLNTWGTAESYEQYF.

The chain employs TRBV15 and TRBJ1-4; D unresolved. Trimming pared 0 bases from V and 7 bases from J, leaving 12 bases between. The CDR3 is made up of 15 amino acids. Germline V CDR1 and CDR2: LNHNV, YYDKDF (reference sequence). This chain's CDR3 is CATSRDLLGLEKLFF. As DNA, the CDR3 is TGTGCCACCAGCAGAGATCTACTAGGACTTGAAAAACTGTTTTTT.

The CDR3: CASSQGQGRAEAFF. Here the CDR3 DNA reads TGTGCCAGCAGCCAAGGACAGGGGCGAGCTGAAGCTTTCTTT. This chain connects TRBV11-2 to TRBJ1-1, with 9 nucleotides matching TRBD1. This CDR3 region has 14 residues. V lost 5 bases, J lost 6 bases, and 7 bases stayed unmatched. CDR1 SGHAT and CDR2 FQNNGV come from the germline V gene.

V gene TRBV7-2 combines with J gene TRBJ2-2, with TRBD1 matching 7 bases. After removal of 5 bases from V and 6 bases from J, the junction contained 3 bases not matched to a gene. This CDR3 has 13 residues. From germline, CDR1 is SGHTA and CDR2 FQGNSA. CDR3 sequence (DNA): TGTGCCAGCAGCCGACAGGGTTCCGGGGAGCTGTTTTTT. It encodes CASSRQGSGELFF.

This rearrangement joins TRBV27 to TRBJ1-2; no reliable D call. The V end lost 1 base, the J end lost 2 bases, and 8 bases lay between the germline ends. The V gene's germline CDR1 is MNHEY and CDR2 SMNVEV (reference sequence). CDR3 length equals 14 residues. CDR3 residues: CASSLWSANYGYTF. The CDR3 DNA is TGTGCCAGCAGTTTATGGAGCGCAAACTATGGCTACACCTTC.

V usage is TRBV6-5 and J usage is TRBJ2-5; no firm D call. Looked up from germline, CDR1 is MNHEY and CDR2 is SVGAGI. This CDR3 is 15 amino acids long. Trimming cost V 6 bases and J 2 bases, with 16 bases left between them. The CDR3 DNA reads as TGTGCCAGCAGGCCGTTCGTGCCACCTCAAGAGACCCAGTACTTC. This codes for CASRPFVPPQETQYF.

The genes are TRBV5-1 and TRBJ2-3, with TRBD2 matching over 12 bases. The CDR3 extends over 16 amino acids. The germline V gene encodes CDR1 SGHRS and CDR2 YFSETQ. The trim removed 6 bases at V and 3 bases at J, leaving 8 bases unmatched. The CDR3: CASTPTSGRRTDTQYF. CDR3 sequence (DNA): TGCGCCAGCACCCCAACTAGCGGGAGGAGGACAGATACGCAGTATTTT. Supplemented by reference TRBV5-1 and TRBJ2-3, the full variable domain reads KAGVTQTPRYLIKTRGQQVTLSCSPISGHRSVSWYQQTPGQGLQFLFEYFSETQRNKGNFPGRFSGRQFSNSRSEMNVSTLELGDSALYLCASTPTSGRRTDTQYFGPGTRLTVL.

This chain joins TRBV28 and TRBJ2-1, with 15 nucleotides matching TRBD2. The junction had 8 bases not matched to a gene; V was cut back by 4 bases and J by 7 bases. Germline assignment: CDR1 MDHEN and CDR2 SYDVKM. The CDR3 length is 17 residues. The CDR3 nucleotides read TGTGCCAGCAGTTGGACTAGCGGGAGGGCCGTGGAGAATGAGCAGTTCTTC. It specifies CASSWTSGRAVENEQFF.

This chain connects TRBV5-1 to TRBJ2-1; D unclear. CDR1 and CDR2 from the germline V gene are SGHRS and YFSETQ. CDR3 length: 17 residues. The ends were cut back, 0 bases at V and 4 bases at J, with 17 bases in the middle. The CDR3 coding sequence is TGCGCCAGCAGCTTGGCCGTTGGCAGGATCGGGTACAATGAGCAGTTCTTC. This translates into CASSLAVGRIGYNEQFF.

The chain recombines TRBV18 with TRBJ2-2; 9 bases map to TRBD1. J lost 6 bases, V lost 3 bases, and 11 bases had no gene match. The CDR3 consists of 17 residues. From germline, CDR1 is KGHSH and CDR2 LQKENI. The CDR3: CASSPRRQGERPGELFF. In DNA form, the CDR3 reads TGTGCCAGCTCACCTCGCCGACAGGGGGAGAGACCCGGGGAGCTGTTTTTT.

The V call is TRBV11-2, the J call TRBJ1-5; D may be TRBD1 (6 bases). The germline V gene encodes CDR1 SGHAT and CDR2 FQNNGV. The CDR3 is made up of 14 amino acids. V gave up 0 bases and J gave up 7 bases, with 10 bases separating them. CDR3 nucleotide sequence: TGTGCCAGCAGCTTAGATCTCACAGGGCAGCCCCAGCATTTT. It translates to CASSLDLTGQPQHF.

J is TRBJ2-3 and V is TRBV5-1, with D maybe TRBD2 (6 bases). V lost 4 bases to trimming and J lost 12 bases, with 24 bases between them. The CDR3 contains 15 residues. The germline gives CDR1 SGHRS, CDR2 YFSETQ. CDR3 nucleotides: TGCGCCAGCAGCGCGCGGGACCCCGACCGAGGGCTCCAGTATTTT. It codes for CASSARDPDRGLQYF.

Note on this clone: Additional DNA sequences in this sample encode the identical CDR3. The V gene is TRBV18, the J gene TRBJ2-5; 7 bases agree with TRBD1. CDR1 is KGHSH and CDR2 is LQKENI in the germline V gene. The CDR3 extends over 13 amino acids. V gave up 6 bases and J gave up 2 bases; unmatched junction bases: 3. CDR3 nucleotide sequence: TGTGCCAGCTCCAGGGACAGACAAGAGACCCAGTACTTC. As protein: CASSRDRQETQYF.

This clone was detected only once. The chain combines TRBV25-1 with TRBJ2-7, with TRBD1 identical over 9 bases. The trim removed 3 bases at V and 3 bases at J, leaving 3 bases unmatched. Germline CDR1 and CDR2: MGHDK and SYGVNS. The CDR3 extends over 14 amino acids. Here the CDR3 reads CASSDDRGGYEQYF. Written as DNA, the CDR3 is TGTGCCAGCAGTGATGACAGGGGGGGCTACGAGCAGTACTTC.

This rearrangement joins TRBV6-6 to TRBJ2-5, with D perhaps matching TRBD2 (6 bases). V was clipped by 6 bases and J by 0 bases, with 14 bases between them. In germline, CDR1 is MNHNY, CDR2 SVGAGI (reference sequence). CDR3 length: 15 amino acids. CDR3 in amino acids: CASRIAAKYQETQYF. CDR3 in DNA: TGTGCCAGCAGGATAGCGGCCAAGTACCAAGAGACCCAGTACTTC.

This clone appeared once. This chain links TRBV5-6 with TRBJ2-2; D is uncertain. The germline V and J ends were trimmed by 1 base and 1 base, with 11 bases remaining between them. The CDR3 has 16 residues. Looked up from germline, CDR1 is SGHDT and CDR2 is YYEEEE. The CDR3: CASSLRQLLNTGELFF. The CDR3 DNA sequence: TGTGCCAGCAGCTTGCGTCAGCTACTGAACACCGGGGAGCTGTTTTTT. The full variable domain, its missing parts supplied by reference TRBV5-6 and TRBJ2-2, is DAGVTQSPTHLIKTRGQQVTLRCSPKSGHDTVSWYQQALGQGPQFIFQYYEEEERQRGNFPDRFSGHQFPNYSSELNVNALLLGDSALYLCASSLRQLLNTGELFFGEGSRLTVL.

The V gene is TRBV5-1, the J gene TRBJ1-2; no definite D call. The germline V gene encodes CDR1 SGHRS and CDR2 YFSETQ. V was trimmed by 0 bases and J by 3 bases, leaving 6 bases between them. The CDR3 is made up of 13 amino acids. CDR3 loop: CASSLDIDYGYTF. CDR3 DNA sequence: TGCGCCAGCAGCTTGGATATCGACTATGGCTACACCTTC.

This sequence joins TRBV11-2 and TRBJ2-7, with a tentative D call TRBD2 (5 bases). Trimming cost V 4 bases and J 2 bases, with 15 bases left between them. CDR1 and CDR2 (germline): SGHAT, FQNNGV. This CDR3 is built from 15 residues. This CDR3 reads CASSSLRGWTYEQYF. In nucleotides, the CDR3 is TGTGCCAGCAGCTCCCTCCGGGGTTGGACCTACGAGCAGTACTTC.

This rearrangement joins TRBV7-2 to TRBJ1-4, with D hard to call. Trimming stripped 7 bases from V and 3 bases from J, with 12 bases between. Germline-derived CDR1 and CDR2 are SGHTA and FQGNSA. CDR3 length: 14 amino acids. The CDR3 loop reads CASTLEWANEKLFF. In DNA form, the CDR3 reads TGTGCCAGCACCCTGGAATGGGCTAATGAAAAACTGTTTTTT. Supplemented by reference TRBV7-2 and TRBJ1-4, the full variable domain reads GAGVSQSPSNKVTEKGKDVELRCDPISGHTALYWYRQSLGQGLEFLIYFQGNSAPDKSGLPSDRFSAERTGGSVSTLTIQRTQQEDSAVYLCASTLEWANEKLFFGSGTQLSVL.

This clone has a handful of counts. The chain employs TRBV5-1 and TRBJ1-1, with a possible D match to TRBD1 (6 bases). Germline-derived CDR1 and CDR2 are SGHRS and YFSETQ. The V gene lost 2 bases and the J gene lost 1 base, with 9 bases spanning the gap. The CDR3 runs 14 residues. The CDR3 protein is CASSFTGQNTEAFF. The CDR3, as DNA: TGCGCCAGCAGCTTCACGGGACAGAACACTGAAGCTTTCTTT.

The V and J genes are TRBV7-2 and TRBJ1-1; D is uncertain. Germline V gives CDR1 SGHTA, CDR2 FQGNSA. The germline V and J ends were trimmed by 1 base and 1 base, with 7 bases remaining between them. This CDR3 comprises 14 residues. CDR3 bases: TGTGCCAGCAGCTTAGGACTCAAGAACACTGAAGCTTTCTTT. Encoded protein: CASSLGLKNTEAFF.